The 26 T cell receptor beta chains below were found in one sample sequenced in a study of blood T cells in healthy people across ages. A sample-barcoded 5' primer and a J-beta primer mix were used in a second PCR of about 7 to 11 cycles. TCRdb processed the 5' RACE reads anew with MiXCR; each CDR3 protein has one entry. The table shows fewer than 1,000,000 distinct CDR3 sequences, with around half occurring only once. Sequencing input: blood. These TCRs come from a man at least 80 years old in good health.

This chain uses TRBV12-3 or TRBV12-4 with TRBJ2-1; D remains ambiguous. Trimming took 7 bases from V and 1 from J, leaving 8 bases between them. This CDR3 is 13 amino acids long. In nucleotides, the CDR3 is TGTGCCAGCACTCCCGGGTCCTACAATGAGCAGTTCTTC. It specifies CASTPGSYNEQFF.

The chain carries TRBV7-2 and TRBJ1-1; D possibly corresponds to TRBD1 (5 bases). Germline V CDR1 and CDR2: SGHTA, FQGNSA. The CDR3 length is 13 residues. Trimming cost V 2 bases and J 7 bases, with 11 bases left between them. CDR3 sequence: CASSLTFQGEAFF. In DNA, the CDR3 is TGTGCCAGCAGCTTAACATTCCAGGGTGAAGCTTTCTTT.

This clonotype was seen a handful of times. The chain has TRBV30 and TRBJ2-6, with TRBD2 matching over 10 bases. Germline values: CDR1 GTSNPN, CDR2 SVGIG (reference sequence). CDR3 length: 17 amino acids. J lost 3 bases, V lost 2 bases, and 7 bases had no gene match. CDR3 sequence: CAWSSLAGVGGANVLTF. CDR3 DNA: TGTGCCTGGAGTAGTCTAGCGGGAGTAGGTGGGGCCAACGTCCTGACTTTC.

The chain employs TRBV4-1 and TRBJ2-3; D not resolved. The CDR3 is 14 amino acids. V dropped 4 bases and J dropped 5 bases, with 13 bases sitting between them. Looked up from germline, CDR1 is MGHRA and CDR2 is YSYEKL. The CDR3 nucleotides are TGCGCCAGCAGCCCTTTGGTGGAAGGAGATACGCAGTATTTT. It specifies CASSPLVEGDTQYF.

Details on this clonotype: This clone may be a read error of a much larger clone one base away. This chain connects TRBV24-1 to TRBJ2-5; D may be TRBD1 (5 bases). CDR3 length: 15 residues. Germline V gene sequence: CDR1 KGHDR, CDR2 SFDVKD. CDR3 amino acids: CAASEPTEYQETQYF. The CDR3 DNA sequence: TGTGCCGCCAGTGAGCCGACAGAGTACCAAGAGACCCAGTACTTC.

This clonotype was recorded many times. The genes are TRBV12-3 or TRBV12-4 and TRBJ1-1, with D maybe TRBD1 (5 bases). V gave up 10 bases and J gave up 6 bases, with 18 bases separating them. The CDR3 is 13 residues long. The chain's CDR3 is CAICIGATAEAFF. The CDR3 bases are TGTGCCATCTGTATCGGGGCTACCGCTGAAGCTTTCTTT.

The J gene is TRBJ2-3, the V gene TRBV6-4; 9 nucleotides align to TRBD2. The CDR3 loop spans 15 amino acids. Germline V gene lookup returns CDR1 MRHNA and CDR2 SNTAGT. Trimming removed 8 bases from V and 0 bases from J; junction bases left unmatched: 6. The CDR3 is CASRRTSVSTDTQYF. The CDR3 nucleotides read TGTGCCAGCCGCAGGACTAGCGTCAGCACAGATACGCAGTATTTT.

This clonotype turned up a few times. V usage is TRBV7-3 and J usage is TRBJ2-7, with D hard to call. The V and J ends lost 8 bases and 5 bases respectively, with 7 bases between them. Looked up from germline, CDR1 is SGHTA and CDR2 is FQGTGA. CDR3 length: 10 amino acids. As DNA, the CDR3 is TGTGCCAGCTCCTCACACGAGCAGTACTTC. Translation gives CASSSHEQYF.

In regard to this clonotype: At one end the junction does not follow the germline gene, possibly because of a read error. The chain carries TRBV30 and TRBJ2-1; 8 nucleotides line up with TRBD2. There are 14 residues in the CDR3. Germline V gene sequence: CDR1 GTSNPN, CDR2 SVGIG (reference sequence). CDR3 region: CAWSSLADYIEQFF. CDR3 DNA sequence: TGTGCCTGGAGTTCACTAGCGGACTACATTGAGCAGTTCTTC.

The CDR3: CASSSSGRTGEQFF. CDR3 DNA sequence: TGTGCCAGCAGCTCTAGCGGGAGGACGGGTGAGCAGTTCTTC. The chain recombines TRBV12-3 or TRBV12-4 with TRBJ2-1; 11 bases map to TRBD2. V lost 6 bases, J lost 9 bases, and 7 bases stayed unmatched. CDR3 length: 14 residues.

This clonotype was seen only once. V is TRBV6-5 and J is TRBJ2-1, with a weak D call TRBD1 (5 bases). The germline V and J ends were trimmed by 7 bases and 5 bases, with 9 bases remaining between them. Germline CDR1 and CDR2: MNHEY and SVGAGI. The CDR3 consists of 12 residues. Here the CDR3 reads CASTTEDNEQFF. CDR3 nucleotide sequence: TGTGCCAGCACGACAGAGGACAATGAGCAGTTCTTC.

The CDR3 reads CASSLRLATSYNEQFF. The CDR3 nucleotides are TGCGCCAGCAGCTTAAGACTAGCGACCTCCTACAATGAGCAGTTCTTC. The chain employs TRBV5-1 and TRBJ2-1; TRBD2 agrees at 8 bases. This CDR3 contains 16 residues. J was trimmed by 0 bases and V by 2 bases; bases with no gene match: 4. Germline CDR1 is SGHRS and CDR2 is YFSETQ. Together with reference TRBV5-1 and TRBJ2-1, the CDR3 gives the full variable domain: KAGVTQTPRYLIKTRGQQVTLSCSPISGHRSVSWYQQTPGQGLQFLFEYFSETQRNKGNFPGRFSGRQFSNSRSEMNVSTLELGDSALYLCASSLRLATSYNEQFFGPGTRLTVL.

CDR3 DNA sequence: TGTGCCAGCAGTCCTCCGGGACTAGCGGGAGGGGGCAATGAGCAGTTCTTC. As protein: CASSPPGLAGGGNEQFF. V gene TRBV28 combines with J gene TRBJ2-1; 16 nucleotides match TRBD2. CDR3 length: 17 residues. Germline V gives CDR1 MDHEN, CDR2 SYDVKM. The V gene end was trimmed by 5 bases and the J gene end by 6 bases; junction bases not matched to a gene: 7.

The V gene is TRBV3-1, the J gene TRBJ2-5; D is unclear. Trimming took 4 bases from V and 13 from J, leaving 25 bases between them. Germline loops: CDR1 LGHDT, CDR2 YNNKEL (reference sequence). The CDR3 covers 15 residues. The CDR3 DNA reads as TGTGCCAGCAGCCCAAACGCCTTCCCTAGGACGGAGCGGTACTTC. It codes for CASSPNAFPRTERYF.

This rearrangement joins TRBV20-1 to TRBJ2-7; 8 bases match TRBD1. V lost 6 bases to trimming and J lost 1 base; unmatched junction nucleotides: 5. Germline loops: CDR1 DFQATT, CDR2 SNEGSKA (reference sequence). The CDR3 has 13 amino acids. The CDR3: CSALGQDSYEQYF. The CDR3 DNA reads TGCAGTGCATTGGGACAGGATTCCTACGAGCAGTACTTC.

J is TRBJ2-6 and V is TRBV20-1, with TRBD1 matching over 8 bases. The V segment lost 6 bases and the J segment 0 bases; nucleotides outside the gene matches: 7. The CDR3 length is 16 residues. Looked up from germline, CDR1 is DFQATT and CDR2 is SNEGSKA (reference sequence). CDR3: CSADRGAGSGANVLTF. The CDR3 DNA reads TGCAGTGCAGACAGGGGCGCCGGCTCTGGGGCCAACGTCCTGACTTTC.

V usage is TRBV21-1 and J usage is TRBJ2-3; TRBD1 is the table's D call, not checked against the DNA. TRBV21-1 is termed a pseudogene. The CDR3 is 18 amino acids. CDR3 sequence (DNA): TGTGCCAGCAGCAAAGCAGGTCGACAGGGAGTTTCCACAGATACGCAGTATTTT. Translating gives CASSKAGRQGVSTDTQYF.

The rearrangement joins TRBV3-1 to TRBJ2-1; 13 nucleotides agree with TRBD2. The CDR3 spans 17 residues. The V segment lost 6 bases and the J segment 6 bases; nucleotides outside the gene matches: 11. CDR1 is LGHDT, CDR2 YNNKEL, per germline (reference sequence). The CDR3 DNA reads as TGTGCCAGCAGTACCTGGGGACTAGCGGGAAGCCCCAATGAGCAGTTCTTC. Translated: CASSTWGLAGSPNEQFF.

The rearrangement joins TRBV15 to TRBJ2-7, with a tentative D call TRBD2 (5 bases). Germline assignment: CDR1 LNHNV and CDR2 YYDKDF (reference sequence). V gave up 0 bases and J gave up 3 bases, with 9 bases separating them. The length of the CDR3 is 14 residues. The CDR3 here is CATSRDGGLYEQYF. In nucleotides, the CDR3 is TGTGCCACCAGCAGAGATGGAGGCCTCTACGAGCAGTACTTC.

At least ten counts were recorded for this clonotype. The chain has TRBV18 and TRBJ2-5; weak D call: TRBD1 (6 bases). Germline values: CDR1 KGHSH, CDR2 LQKENI. The CDR3 has 15 residues. V was trimmed by 2 bases and J by 3 bases, leaving 13 bases between them. The DNA for the CDR3 is TGTGCCAGCTCACCATCCGGGACATACAAAGAGACCCAGTACTTC. Protein: CASSPSGTYKETQYF.

This clonotype was counted a few times. V and J are TRBV7-2 and TRBJ2-5, with D perhaps matching TRBD1 (6 bases). Trimming took 5 bases from V and 1 from J, leaving 11 bases between them. The CDR3 spans 14 residues. Germline CDR1 reads SGHTA; CDR2 reads FQGNSA. The DNA for the CDR3 is TGTGCCAGCAGCCGGGAAGGGGGCCAAGAGACCCAGTACTTC. Its protein product is CASSREGGQETQYF.

This clonotype occurred once. One base away lies a much larger clone, so this may be a sequencing read error. The chain links TRBV7-6 to TRBJ2-7; TRBD2 agrees at 11 bases. Looked up from germline, CDR1 is SGHVS and CDR2 is FNYEAQ. J was trimmed by 7 bases and V by 1 base; bases with no gene match: 12. The CDR3 covers 17 residues. CDR3: CASSLDIRASGGNEQYF. CDR3 coding DNA: TGTGCCAGCAGCTTAGATATCAGGGCTAGCGGGGGGAATGAGCAGTACTTC.

The chain is built from TRBV25-1 and TRBJ2-4; D tentatively reads TRBD1 or TRBD2 (6 bases each). The J call may be in error: the DNA end matches TRBJ2-5 better. Germline CDR1 and CDR2: MGHDK and SYGVNS. The CDR3 has 18 residues. The CDR3 region has the DNA TGTGCCAGCAGTGGATGGCCAGCGAGGGGGGACTCCCAAGAGACCCAGTACTTC. As protein: CASSGWPARGDSQETQYF.

The DNA for the CDR3 is TGTGCCAGCAGTTGGGAAGGAACTAACTATGGCTACACCTTC. It encodes CASSWEGTNYGYTF. The V and J genes are TRBV12-3 or TRBV12-4 and TRBJ1-2; no clear D gene. V dropped 4 bases and J dropped 0 bases, with 9 bases sitting between them. The CDR3 loop spans 14 amino acids.

The CDR3 DNA is TGTGCCAGCAGTTCAGTAGCGGGGGCCAATTACGAGCAGTACTTC. Translation: CASSSVAGANYEQYF. J is TRBJ2-7 and V is TRBV27; the match to TRBD2 covers 9 bases. Germline lookup yields CDR1 MNHEY and CDR2 SMNVEV (reference sequence). This CDR3 is 15 amino acids long. V lost 4 bases to trimming and J lost 4 bases; unmatched junction nucleotides: 8.

This chain uses TRBV5-1 with TRBJ2-3; 13 bases agree with TRBD2. There are 17 residues in the CDR3. CDR1 is SGHRS and CDR2 is YFSETQ in the germline V gene. Trimming took 0 bases from V and 10 from J; bases not matched to a gene: 11. The CDR3 DNA reads TGCGCCAGCAGCTTGGGACTAGCGGGAGGAGTTCCGGATGCGCAGTATTTT. It specifies CASSLGLAGGVPDAQYF.